The 20 T cell receptor beta chains reported below all come from one sample, sequenced in a study of T-cell memory formation after mild COVID-19. Each CDR3 protein is one row after TCRdb ran MiXCR on the 5' RACE reads. The table has about 150,000 distinct CDR3 sequences, roughly a third seen once. The specimen sequenced was PBMCs or a T cell subset sorted from them (not recorded which). Receptor source: an adult woman who had mild COVID-19 (a few samples of this study predate the infection). Cell type and time point are not known.

This clonotype showed up just once. The CDR3 sequence: CASRLGQADTQYF. The CDR3 DNA sequence: TGTGCCAGCAGATTGGGACAGGCAGATACGCAGTATTTT. The rearrangement joins TRBV6-5 to TRBJ2-3; 8 bases map to TRBD1. CDR1 MNHEY and CDR2 SVGAGI come from the germline V gene. J gave up 4 bases and V 6 bases, and 3 bases lay outside the gene matches. This CDR3 contains 13 residues.

This clonotype was seen a few times. J is TRBJ2-1 and V is TRBV20-1; D is perhaps TRBD2 (5 bases). Trimming stripped 0 bases from V and 6 bases from J, with 15 bases between. CDR3 length: 15 amino acids. CDR1 and CDR2 (germline): DFQATT, SNEGSKA (reference sequence). The CDR3 DNA is TGCAGTGCTAGAGATCGGCTAGCCGACCCCAATGAGCAGTTCTTC. Protein: CSARDRLADPNEQFF.

This clonotype has just a few counts. V is TRBV18 and J is TRBJ1-5; D gene unclear. The CDR3 length is 14 residues. The germline V and J ends were trimmed by 2 bases and 4 bases, with 9 bases remaining between them. The V gene's germline CDR1 is KGHSH and CDR2 LQKENI. CDR3 loop: CASSPGNTNQPQHF. The CDR3 DNA sequence: TGTGCCAGCTCACCAGGGAACACGAATCAGCCCCAGCATTTT.

In this sample, this clonotype turned up a few times. V usage is TRBV4-2 and J usage is TRBJ2-3, with TRBD2 matching 12 bases. The length of the CDR3 is 17 residues. The germline gives CDR1 LGHNA, CDR2 YNFKEQ. The trim removed 1 base at V and 14 bases at J, leaving 16 bases unmatched. The CDR3 DNA reads as TGTGCCAGCAGCCAAGCTGGGGTGACTAGCGGGAGATCCCCGCCGTATTTT. Its translation is CASSQAGVTSGRSPPYF.

The chain combines TRBV2 with TRBJ2-2, with TRBD1 identical over 10 bases. V shed 9 bases, J shed 6 bases, and the junction held 13 bases outside the gene matches. CDR1 is SNHLY, CDR2 FYNNEI, per germline. The CDR3 spans 16 residues. The CDR3 region has the DNA TGTGCCAGTACTTCACTCCGGGACAGGGGTTCCGGGGAGCTGTTTTTT. This encodes CASTSLRDRGSGELFF.

V is TRBV14 and J is TRBJ1-2; D is perhaps TRBD1 (5 bases). The germline CDR1 and CDR2 sequences are SGHDN and FVKESK. This CDR3 has 15 amino acids. The ends were cut back, 2 bases at V and 6 bases at J, with 16 bases in the middle. In DNA, the CDR3 is TGTGCCAGCAGCCAATTTACAGGACCGAGGGATGGCTACACCTTC. It yields the protein CASSQFTGPRDGYTF.

V and J are TRBV25-1 and TRBJ2-7; D call uncertain. The germline gives CDR1 MGHDK, CDR2 SYGVNS. Trimming removed 2 bases from V and 9 bases from J, with 8 bases in between. This CDR3 is 11 amino acids long. CDR3 protein: CASSEPPWQYF. In DNA, the CDR3 is TGTGCCAGCAGTGAACCTCCTTGGCAGTACTTC.

In this sample, this clonotype turned up a few times. This chain links TRBV24-1 with TRBJ2-7, with a tentative D call TRBD2 (5 bases). CDR1 is KGHDR and CDR2 is SFDVKD in the germline V gene. V lost 6 bases and J lost 1, with 12 bases in between. CDR3 length: 14 amino acids. The CDR3 DNA reads as TGTGCCACCAGTCGAGCGGACTTATCCTACGAGCAGTACTTC. It specifies CATSRADLSYEQYF.

The chain links TRBV2 to TRBJ2-3; 7 bases map to TRBD2. The J segment lost 7 bases and the V segment lost 9 bases, leaving 7 bases of the junction unmatched. CDR3 length: 12 residues. Germline CDR1 SNHLY, CDR2 FYNNEI. CDR3 amino acids: CASRRESNTQYF. The CDR3 nucleotides read TGTGCCAGTCGGCGGGAGTCGAATACGCAGTATTTT.

The rearrangement uses TRBV27 and TRBJ1-3, with 7 positions matching TRBD1. CDR1 is MNHEY and CDR2 is SMNVEV in the germline V gene (reference sequence). This CDR3 spans 14 amino acids. Trimming cost V 5 bases and J 2 bases; bases outside gene matches: 3. The CDR3 sequence is CASSRQGTGNTIYF. The DNA of the CDR3 is TGTGCCAGCAGTCGACAGGGAACTGGAAACACCATATATTTT.

In this sample, this clonotype turned up a few times. This chain links TRBV18 with TRBJ2-5; D could derive from TRBD1 or TRBD2 (5 bases each). V was cut by 6 bases and J by 2 bases, with 22 bases left in between. The CDR3 is made up of 17 amino acids. CDR1 KGHSH and CDR2 LQKENI come from the germline V gene. CDR3 loop: CASSQTEIATAQETQYF. DNA of the CDR3: TGTGCCAGCTCCCAGACAGAGATAGCGACAGCTCAAGAGACCCAGTACTTC.

This chain connects TRBV20-1 to TRBJ2-2; 8 bases fit TRBD1. This CDR3 has 15 amino acids. CDR1 DFQATT and CDR2 SNEGSKA come from the germline V gene (reference sequence). V lost 2 bases to trimming and J lost 2 bases; unmatched junction nucleotides: 4. CDR3 bases: TGCAGTGCTAGAACCCAGGGGGCAAACACCGGGGAGCTGTTTTTT. It yields the protein CSARTQGANTGELFF.

This chain uses TRBV4-1 with TRBJ2-7; D gene ambiguous. The CDR3 runs 15 residues. Between the trimmed V and J ends, which lost 5 bases and 0 bases, there was a span of 14 bases. Germline CDR1 MGHRA, CDR2 YSYEKL. In DNA form, the CDR3 reads TGCGCCAGCAGCAAGATTGGGTCTAGCTCCTACGAGCAGTACTTC. This sequence encodes CASSKIGSSSYEQYF.

This chain uses TRBV4-3 with TRBJ2-1; D perhaps matches TRBD2 (5 bases). CDR3 length equals 16 residues. V lost 1 base, J lost 2 bases, and 12 bases lay in between. Germline CDR1 is LGHNA and CDR2 is YSLEER. The CDR3 loop is CASSQVYAGPYNEQFF. For the CDR3, the DNA is TGCGCCAGCAGCCAAGTCTATGCGGGCCCCTACAATGAGCAGTTCTTC.

This clonotype appeared a few times. The gene calls are TRBV9 and TRBJ2-2; D unclear. The germline V and J ends were trimmed by 3 bases and 6 bases, with 18 bases remaining between them. Per germline, CDR1 SGDLS and CDR2 YYNGEE. The CDR3 runs 16 residues. Here the CDR3 DNA reads TGTGCCAGCAGCGCAACGACTGTGGGTGGGCCCGGGGAGCTGTTTTTT. Translated, it gives CASSATTVGGPGELFF.

This chain joins TRBV12-3 or TRBV12-4 and TRBJ1-5; a possible D gene is TRBD1 (5 bases). The CDR3 is made up of 15 amino acids. Trimming cost V 3 bases and J 4 bases, with 13 bases left between them. CDR3 coding DNA: TGTGCCAGCAGTTTGTCCGGGGCCCAAAATCAGCCCCAGCATTTT. Its translation is CASSLSGAQNQPQHF.

This clonotype was observed many times. This chain links TRBV11-2 with TRBJ2-3, with 8 bases fitting TRBD2. Germline lookup yields CDR1 SGHAT and CDR2 FQNNGV. The CDR3 contains 15 residues. V lost 1 base to trimming and J lost 1 base; unmatched junction nucleotides: 1. CDR3 nucleotides: TGTGCCAGCAGCTTAGCGGGGGGGCGCACAGATACGCAGTATTTT. Translated: CASSLAGGRTDTQYF.

This chain joins TRBV24-1 and TRBJ2-7; D is unresolved. V lost 2 bases and J 11 bases, leaving 12 bases between the germline ends. This CDR3 is 12 amino acids long. The germline V gene encodes CDR1 KGHDR and CDR2 SFDVKD. The CDR3 loop is CATSDSSDSKYF. The CDR3 DNA reads as TGTGCCACCAGTGATTCTTCTGATTCAAAGTACTTC.

This clonotype was counted a few times. This chain uses TRBV12-3 or TRBV12-4 with TRBJ2-5, with D perhaps given as TRBD1 or TRBD2 (5 bases each). CDR3 length: 14 amino acids. V lost 5 bases, J lost 5 bases, and 15 bases lay in between. CDR3 protein: CASSPPGPPETQYF. In DNA form, the CDR3 reads TGTGCCAGCAGTCCACCGGGACCCCCTGAGACCCAGTACTTC.

The CDR3 nucleotides read TGTGCCAGCAGTTTATCGGGGGTCTCGAACACTGAAGCTTTCTTT. Translating gives CASSLSGVSNTEAFF. The J gene is TRBJ1-1, the V gene TRBV12-3 or TRBV12-4, with TRBD1 as a possible D gene (5 bases). The length of the CDR3 is 15 residues. V was pared by 2 bases and J by 1 base, with 11 bases between.